This TCR beta chain was identified during a study of blood T cell repertoires in COVID-19. Participant ages covered about 18 to 89 years across 24 US areas. Cohorts were determined from participant-reported clinical history. The CDR3 runs 14 residues. The J segment lost 10 bases and the V segment lost 8 bases, leaving 8 bases of the junction unmatched. Germline V gives CDR1 MDHEN, CDR2 SYDVKM. Generated by immunoSEQ multiplex PCR, the TCRdb table keeps only in-frame clones and is missing some. Of hundreds of thousands of clones listed, about 87% are singletons. The sequenced material came from PBMCs or T cells enriched from blood (not recorded which). This chain links TRBV28 with TRBJ2-1, with TRBD2 identical over 13 bases. The clonotype originates from a man aged 45-65 years who had been exposed to COVID-19. CDR3 in DNA: TGTGCCAGCTGGACTAGCGGGAGAGGGGGCGAGCAGTTCTTC. The encoded protein is CASWTSGRGGEQFF.